This T cell receptor beta chain was sequenced for a study of breast tumors, draining lymph nodes, adjacent tissues. Regarding the study as a whole: Compared with lymph nodes, tumors were less diverse; compared with nontumor tissue, more. Luminal-like breast cancer showed significantly greater tumor-nontumor repertoire similarity than basal-like breast cancer did. Tumor T cell lymph node origin was a supported hypothesis, not proven. Most tumor T cells seemingly derive from lymph node, then expand in tumor.

One entry per CDR3 protein, called by TCRdb with MiXCR from the multiplex PCR reads. This sample has 200,000 to 250,000 distinct CDR3 sequences, with approximately 31% found just once. This clonotype was recorded many times. Its antigen is undetermined. CDR1 is SGDLS and CDR2 is YYNGEE in the germline V gene. The CDR3 contains 14 residues. V shed 0 bases and J 10 bases; nucleotides not matched to a gene: 6. Breast cancer patients provided tissue from their axillary draining lymph nodes. This rearrangement joins TRBV9 to TRBJ2-1; 8 positions match TRBD2. The clonotype was recovered from a female donor with breast cancer. Some clones in this sample may be carry-over from other donors' samples. The sample consisted of axillary lymph node tissue. CDR3 nucleotide sequence: TGTGCCAGCAGCGTAGAACTAGCGGTGGGCGAGCAGTTCTTC. It specifies CASSVELAVGEQFF.